A selection of T cell receptor beta chains follows, all from one sample in a study of blood T cells in healthy people across ages. TCRdb analysed the 5' RACE reads with MiXCR anew, one entry per CDR3 protein. The sample contains roughly 1.6 million distinct CDR3 sequences, about 31% of which appear only once. Sequencing used blood. Receptors were obtained from a woman between 25 and 40 years old in good health. The CDR3 runs from the conserved cysteine through the conserved F or W. The D gene is left open where the match is weak. Size values are once, few and many counts, or a class for expanded clones, and some rows have none.

abundance	d_gene	j_gene	v_gene	CDR3nt	CDR3aa
NA	NA	TRBJ1-2	TRBV3-1	TGTGCCGGCAGTTACGGGAGGGTCTACACCTTC	CAGSYGRVYTF
NA	TRBD2	TRBJ2-1	TRBV5-1	TGCGCCAGCAACTTGGAGGCGGGGGGGCTGTTCAATGAGCAGTTCTTC	CASNLEAGGLFNEQFF
NA	TRBD2	TRBJ2-5	TRBV27	TGTGCCAACAGTGAGACTAGCGGGAGTTGGAAAGAGACCCAGTACTTC	CANSETSGSWKETQYF
few	NA	TRBJ2-7	TRBV5-5	TGTGCCAGCAGCGATACAAGGTTTTTTTACGAGCAGTACTTC	CASSDTRFFYEQYF
NA	NA	TRBJ2-1	TRBV30	TGTGCCTGGAATTTTTACAATGAGCAGTTCTTC	CAWNFYNEQFF
NA	TRBD1	TRBJ1-6	TRBV20-1	TGCAGTGCTCTAGACAGGGGTGGTAATTCACCCCTCCACTTT	CSALDRGGNSPLHF
NA	TRBD2	TRBJ2-3	TRBV24-1	TGTGCCACCAGTACTAGCGGGAGAATAGATACGCAGTATTTT	CATSTSGRIDTQYF
many	NA	TRBJ2-3	TRBV29-1	TGCAGCGTTGATTGGACCAGAGATACGCAGTATTTT	CSVDWTRDTQYF
few	TRBD1	TRBJ1-5	TRBV20-1	TGCAGTGCTAGAGACCCCAAGACAGGGTACAATCAGCCCCAGCATTTT	CSARDPKTGYNQPQHF
NA	TRBD2	TRBJ2-7	TRBV5-1	TGCGCCAGCAGCAGCGGACTAGCGGGAGGAGTCAACGAGCAGTACTTC	CASSSGLAGGVNEQYF
few	TRBD2	TRBJ2-1	TRBV20-1	TGCAGTGCTAGAGACCACCTGGGGGCTAGCGGGTACAATGAGCAGTTCTTC	CSARDHLGASGYNEQFF
few	TRBD1	TRBJ2-3	TRBV5-4	TGTGCCAGCAGCTCCCGGGACAGGGGGCGTGCAGATACGCAGTATTTT	CASSSRDRGRADTQYF
NA	NA	TRBJ2-1	TRBV24-1	TGTGCCACCAGTGGGTCTATCGGGAGCACCGGCAATGAGCAGTTCTTC	CATSGSIGSTGNEQFF
NA	NA	TRBJ1-2	TRBV7-9	TGTGTCACACTTCCGGGAATCGGCTATGGCTACACCTTC	CVTLPGIGYGYTF
NA	NA	TRBJ2-1	TRBV20-1	TGCAGTGTTTTGACTGAAGACCGGTACAATGAGCAGTTCTTC	CSVLTEDRYNEQFF
NA	TRBD1	TRBJ2-7	TRBV10-3	TGTGCCATCAATTCCGGGACAGGGGGCTACGAGCAGTACTTC	CAINSGTGGYEQYF
NA	TRBD1	TRBJ1-5	TRBV7-2	TGTGCCAGCAGCTATACCGGGACAGCTCCCAATCAGCCCCAGCATTTT	CASSYTGTAPNQPQHF
NA	TRBD1	TRBJ1-5	TRBV3-1	TGTGCCAGCAGACAGGGGCCCGGGGTGCCCCAGCATTTT	CASRQGPGVPQHF
NA	NA	TRBJ2-1	TRBV7-3	TGTGCCAGCAGCTTAACGTCCGATTACAATGAGCAGTTCTTC	CASSLTSDYNEQFF
NA	NA	TRBJ2-7	TRBV5-1	TGCGCCAGCAGCTTGGGTTTTCCATTAAGCCACGAGCAGTACTTC	CASSLGFPLSHEQYF
NA	NA	TRBJ2-1	TRBV20-1	TGCAGTGCTAGAACGGGCAGTGCCGCGGTCGATGAGCAGTTCTTC	CSARTGSAAVDEQFF
few	TRBD1	TRBJ1-2	TRBV2	TGTGCCAGCAGTGGGCGCCGGGACAGGCTTAACTATGGCTACACCTTC	CASSGRRDRLNYGYTF
few	NA	TRBJ2-1	TRBV10-3	TGTGCGGGGGGCTATAGGGATGAGCAGTTCTTC	CAGGYRDEQFF
once	NA	TRBJ2-7	TRBV30	TGTGCCTGGAGTAAAGTTAATGGCTACGAGCAGTACTTC	CAWSKVNGYEQYF
NA	NA	TRBJ2-7	TRBV20-1	TGCAGTGCTGGAAGGGACCTCTCCTACGAGCAGTACTTC	CSAGRDLSYEQYF
few	NA	TRBJ1-1	TRBV29-1	TGCAGCGCTGAGACAGTCTTGAACACTGAAGCTTTCTTT	CSAETVLNTEAFF
NA	TRBD1	TRBJ2-6	TRBV5-1	TGCGCCAGCAGGGAAGGGACAGGGTCTGGGGCCAACGCCCTGACTTTC	CASREGTGSGANALTF
few	TRBD1	TRBJ2-3	TRBV29-1	TGCAGCGTGTTGGGACAGAGCACAGATACGCAGTATTTT	CSVLGQSTDTQYF
NA	NA	TRBJ1-5	TRBV6-1	TGTGCCAGCAGTGAACCTCTGAATCAGCCCCAGCATTTT	CASSEPLNQPQHF
NA	NA	TRBJ1-2	TRBV20-1	TGCAGTGCTAGAGATGTTAGTCGTGGGGGGCCTCGAGGCTACACCTTC	CSARDVSRGGPRGYTF
NA	TRBD1	TRBJ1-1	TRBV7-6	TGTGCCAGCAGCCGCTGGGGACAGCCGGACACTGAAGCTTTCTTT	CASSRWGQPDTEAFF
NA	TRBD1	TRBJ2-1	TRBV5-5	TGTGCCAGCAGCATCCAGACAGGGGTCCCCAAGGGGTCCTACAATGAGCAGTTCTTC	CASSIQTGVPKGSYNEQFF
many	NA	TRBJ2-5	TRBV10-3	TGTGCCATCGGCTCAGGAGGGTTCCAAGAGACCCAGTACTTC	CAIGSGGFQETQYF
NA	NA	TRBJ2-7	TRBV20-1	TGCAGTGCTAGAGATTTAACAGGGACTGGGATGGAGACCCGGTACTTC	CSARDLTGTGMETRYF
NA	NA	TRBJ1-5	TRBV14	TGTACCAGCAGCCGAGCGGCTCTGGGTGATCAGCCCCAGCATTTT	CTSSRAALGDQPQHF
NA	NA	TRBJ2-7	TRBV9	TGTGCCAGCAGCGTAGGGGAGGGGGTCGAGCAGTACTTC	CASSVGEGVEQYF
NA	NA	TRBJ2-7	TRBV21-1	TGTGCCAGCAGTCCGGACAGGGGTCCTCCGATCTACGAGCAGTACTTC	CASSPDRGPPIYEQYF
NA	TRBD1	TRBJ2-1	TRBV9	TGTGCCAGCAGCGTAGGAGGGACAGGGCCGAATGAGCAGTTCTTC	CASSVGGTGPNEQFF
NA	NA	TRBJ2-1	TRBV10-3	TGTGCCATCAGTGAGTCTCGGAGTAATGAGCAGTTCTTC	CAISESRSNEQFF
NA	TRBD1	TRBJ1-2	TRBV20-1	TGCAGTGCTAGCGGGACAGGGGGGAATGGCTACACCTTC	CSASGTGGNGYTF
NA	NA	TRBJ2-5	TRBV25-1	TGTGCCAGCAGTGGTGTGTGGAGAGAGACCCAGTACTTC	CASSGVWRETQYF
NA	NA	TRBJ2-7	TRBV9	TGTGCCAGCAGCGTAGGCCCAGAATCCTACGAGCAGTACTTC	CASSVGPESYEQYF